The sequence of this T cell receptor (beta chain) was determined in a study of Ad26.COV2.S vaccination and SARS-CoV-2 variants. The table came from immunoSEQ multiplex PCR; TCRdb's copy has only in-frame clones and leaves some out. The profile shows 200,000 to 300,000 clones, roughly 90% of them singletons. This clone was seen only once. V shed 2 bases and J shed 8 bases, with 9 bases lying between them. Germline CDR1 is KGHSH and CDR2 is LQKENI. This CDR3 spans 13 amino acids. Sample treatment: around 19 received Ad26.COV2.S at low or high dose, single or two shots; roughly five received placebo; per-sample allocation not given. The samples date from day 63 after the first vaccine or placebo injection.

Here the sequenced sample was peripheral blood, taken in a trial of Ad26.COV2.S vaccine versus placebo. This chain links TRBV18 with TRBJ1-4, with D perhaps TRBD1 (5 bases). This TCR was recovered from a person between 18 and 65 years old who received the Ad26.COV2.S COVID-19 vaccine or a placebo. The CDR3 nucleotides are TGTGCCAGCTCACCAGACAGTTGGGAAAAACTGTTTTTT. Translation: CASSPDSWEKLFF.